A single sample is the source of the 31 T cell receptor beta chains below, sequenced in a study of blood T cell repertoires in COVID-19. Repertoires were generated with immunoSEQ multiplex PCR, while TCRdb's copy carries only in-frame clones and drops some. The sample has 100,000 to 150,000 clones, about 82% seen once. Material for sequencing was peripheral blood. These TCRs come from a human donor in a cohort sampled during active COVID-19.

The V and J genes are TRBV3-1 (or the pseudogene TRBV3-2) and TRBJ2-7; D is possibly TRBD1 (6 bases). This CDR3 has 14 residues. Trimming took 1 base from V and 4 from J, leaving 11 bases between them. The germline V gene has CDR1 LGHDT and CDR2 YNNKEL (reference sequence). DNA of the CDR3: TGTGCCAGCAGCCAAGGGGGGCCCGAGTACGAGCAGTACTTC. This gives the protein CASSQGGPEYEQYF.

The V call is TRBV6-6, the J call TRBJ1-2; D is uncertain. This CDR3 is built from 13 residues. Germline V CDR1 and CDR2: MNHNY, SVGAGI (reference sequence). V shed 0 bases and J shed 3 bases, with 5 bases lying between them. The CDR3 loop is CASSYSGDYGYTF. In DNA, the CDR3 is TGTGCCAGCAGTTACTCGGGAGACTATGGCTACACCTTC.

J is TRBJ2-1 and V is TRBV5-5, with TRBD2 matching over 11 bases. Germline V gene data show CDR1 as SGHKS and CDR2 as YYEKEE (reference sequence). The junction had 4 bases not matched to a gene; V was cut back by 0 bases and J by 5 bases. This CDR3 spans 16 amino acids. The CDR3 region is CASSLGTSGRNNEQFF. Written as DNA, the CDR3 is TGTGCCAGCAGCTTGGGGACTAGCGGGCGAAACAATGAGCAGTTCTTC.

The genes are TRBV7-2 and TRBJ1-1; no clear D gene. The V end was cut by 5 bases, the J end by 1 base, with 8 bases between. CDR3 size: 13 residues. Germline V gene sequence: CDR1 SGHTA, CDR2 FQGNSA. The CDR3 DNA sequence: TGTGCCAGCAGCCCTGAGAAGAACACTGAAGCTTTCTTT. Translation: CASSPEKNTEAFF.

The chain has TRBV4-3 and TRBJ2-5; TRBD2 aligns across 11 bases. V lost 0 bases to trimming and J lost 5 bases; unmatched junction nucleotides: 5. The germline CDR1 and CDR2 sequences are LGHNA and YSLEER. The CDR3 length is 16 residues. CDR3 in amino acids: CASSQDLAGGLETQYF. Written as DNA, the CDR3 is TGCGCCAGCAGCCAAGACCTAGCGGGAGGTCTTGAGACCCAGTACTTC.

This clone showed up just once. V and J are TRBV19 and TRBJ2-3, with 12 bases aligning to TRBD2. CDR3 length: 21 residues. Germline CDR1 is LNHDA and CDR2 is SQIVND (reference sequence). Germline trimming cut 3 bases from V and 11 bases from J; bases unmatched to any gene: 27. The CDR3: CASSINRGGRETSGSSNRQYF. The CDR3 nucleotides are TGTGCCAGTAGTATCAACAGGGGGGGACGGGAGACTAGCGGGAGCTCCAATAGGCAGTATTTT.

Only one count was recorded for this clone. CDR3 sequence (DNA): TGTGCCAGCAGTTTAGAGACAGGGGCCCCTTACAATGAGCAGTTCTTC. It translates to CASSLETGAPYNEQFF. V gene TRBV28 combines with J gene TRBJ2-1, with 8 bases fitting TRBD1. V shed 2 bases, J shed 4 bases, and the junction held 7 bases outside the gene matches. The CDR3 is made up of 16 amino acids. CDR1 is MDHEN and CDR2 is SYDVKM in the germline V gene.

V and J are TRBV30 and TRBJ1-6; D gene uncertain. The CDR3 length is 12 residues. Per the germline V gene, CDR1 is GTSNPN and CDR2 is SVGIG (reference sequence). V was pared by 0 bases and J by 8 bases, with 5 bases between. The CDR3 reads CAWSVLDSPLHF. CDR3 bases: TGTGCCTGGAGTGTACTAGATTCACCCCTCCACTTT.

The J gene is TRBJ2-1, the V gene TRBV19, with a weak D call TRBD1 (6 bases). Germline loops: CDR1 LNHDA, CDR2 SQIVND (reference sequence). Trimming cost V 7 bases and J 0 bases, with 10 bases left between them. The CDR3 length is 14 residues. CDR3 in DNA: TGTGCCAGTAACATAGGGGGCTCCTACAATGAGCAGTTCTTC. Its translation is CASNIGGSYNEQFF.

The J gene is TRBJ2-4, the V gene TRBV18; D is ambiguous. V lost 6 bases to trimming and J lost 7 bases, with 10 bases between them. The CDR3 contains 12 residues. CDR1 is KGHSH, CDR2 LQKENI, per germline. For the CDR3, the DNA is TGTGCCAGCTCCACAGCCGGTAACATTCAGTACTTC. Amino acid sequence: CASSTAGNIQYF.

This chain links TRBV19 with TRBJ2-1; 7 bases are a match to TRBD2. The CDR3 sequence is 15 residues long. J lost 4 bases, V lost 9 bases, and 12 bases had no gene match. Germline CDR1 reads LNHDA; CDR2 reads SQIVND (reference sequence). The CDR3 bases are TGTGCCAGCATTCCTAGCGGAGCCGGGTACAATGAGCAGTTCTTC. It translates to CASIPSGAGYNEQFF.

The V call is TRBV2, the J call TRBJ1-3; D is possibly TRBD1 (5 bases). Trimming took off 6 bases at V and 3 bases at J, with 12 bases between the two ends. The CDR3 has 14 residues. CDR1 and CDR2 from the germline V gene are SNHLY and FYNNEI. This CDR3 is CASSVKTDGNTIYF. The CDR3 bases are TGTGCCAGCAGCGTTAAGACAGATGGAAACACCATATATTTT.

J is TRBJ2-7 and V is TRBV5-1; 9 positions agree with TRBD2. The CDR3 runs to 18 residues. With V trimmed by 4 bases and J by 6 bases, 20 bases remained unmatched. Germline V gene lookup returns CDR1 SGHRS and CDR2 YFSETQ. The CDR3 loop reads CASSQGPNSGRNPSEQYF. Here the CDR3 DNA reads TGCGCCAGCAGCCAAGGCCCTAATAGCGGGAGAAATCCGAGCGAGCAGTACTTC.

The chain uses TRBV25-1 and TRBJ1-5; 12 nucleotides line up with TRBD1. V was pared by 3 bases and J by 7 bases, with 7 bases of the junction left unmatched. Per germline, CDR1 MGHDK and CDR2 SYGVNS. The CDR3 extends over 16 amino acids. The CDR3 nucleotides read TGTGCCAGCAGTGATGGGGGACAGGGGGCAGAACAGCCCCAGCATTTT. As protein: CASSDGGQGAEQPQHF.

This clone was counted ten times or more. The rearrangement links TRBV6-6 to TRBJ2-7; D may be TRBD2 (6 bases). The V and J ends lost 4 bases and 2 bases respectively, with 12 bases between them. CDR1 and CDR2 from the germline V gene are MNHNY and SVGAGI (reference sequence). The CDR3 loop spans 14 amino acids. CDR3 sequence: CASSSGLAPYEQYF. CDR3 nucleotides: TGTGCCAGCAGTTCGGGACTGGCCCCCTACGAGCAGTACTTC.

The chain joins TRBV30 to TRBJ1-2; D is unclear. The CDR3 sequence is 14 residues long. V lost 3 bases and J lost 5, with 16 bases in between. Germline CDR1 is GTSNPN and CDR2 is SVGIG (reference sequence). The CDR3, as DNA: TGTGCCTGGAGGCCCACTTATGACTTTTATGGCTACACCTTC. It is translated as CAWRPTYDFYGYTF.

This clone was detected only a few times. CDR3 bases: TGTGCCAGCAGCTCGACTAGCGGGACCCCTCGATCCTCCTCCTACGAGCAGTACTTC. Translated, it gives CASSSTSGTPRSSSYEQYF. The chain joins TRBV6-6 to TRBJ2-7; 11 nucleotides align to TRBD2. The CDR3 contains 19 residues. The trim removed 6 bases at V and 0 bases at J, leaving 16 bases unmatched. CDR1 MNHNY and CDR2 SVGAGI come from the germline V gene (reference sequence).

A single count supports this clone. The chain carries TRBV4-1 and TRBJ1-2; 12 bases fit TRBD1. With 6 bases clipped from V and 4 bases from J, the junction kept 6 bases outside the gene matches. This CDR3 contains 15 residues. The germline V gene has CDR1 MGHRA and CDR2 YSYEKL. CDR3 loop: CASRVGTGGVYGYTF. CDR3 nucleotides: TGCGCCAGCAGAGTCGGGACAGGGGGCGTCTATGGCTACACCTTC.

CDR3 sequence (DNA): TGTGCCAGCAGTGACAGCCTTACAAACACTGAAGCTTTCTTT. It yields the protein CASSDSLTNTEAFF. The V gene is TRBV6-6, the J gene TRBJ1-1; possibly TRBD1 for D (5 bases). Deletions cut 5 bases from V and 2 bases from J, with 12 bases between. The CDR3 is made up of 14 amino acids. The germline V gene encodes CDR1 MNHNY and CDR2 SVGAGI (reference sequence).

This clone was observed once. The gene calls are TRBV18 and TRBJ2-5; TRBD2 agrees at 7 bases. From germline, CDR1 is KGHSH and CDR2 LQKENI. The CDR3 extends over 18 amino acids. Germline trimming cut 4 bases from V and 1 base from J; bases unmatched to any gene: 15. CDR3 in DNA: TGTGCCAGCTCACAAGGGGCTAGCGGAACCACCTCCCAAGAGACCCAGTACTTC. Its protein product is CASSQGASGTTSQETQYF.

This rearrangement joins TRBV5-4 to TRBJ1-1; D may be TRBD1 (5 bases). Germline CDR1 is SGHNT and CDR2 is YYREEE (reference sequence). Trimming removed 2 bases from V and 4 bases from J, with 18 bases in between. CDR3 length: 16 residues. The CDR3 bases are TGTGCCAGCAGCTTTGGAACAGGCGTCCCAGGCACTGAAGCTTTCTTT. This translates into CASSFGTGVPGTEAFF.

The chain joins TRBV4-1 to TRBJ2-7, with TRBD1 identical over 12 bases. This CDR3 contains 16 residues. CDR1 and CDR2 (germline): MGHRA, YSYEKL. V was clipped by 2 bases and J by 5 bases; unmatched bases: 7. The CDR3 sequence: CASSQSGTGGFNEQYF. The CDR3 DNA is TGCGCCAGCAGCCAATCCGGGACAGGGGGCTTTAACGAGCAGTACTTC.

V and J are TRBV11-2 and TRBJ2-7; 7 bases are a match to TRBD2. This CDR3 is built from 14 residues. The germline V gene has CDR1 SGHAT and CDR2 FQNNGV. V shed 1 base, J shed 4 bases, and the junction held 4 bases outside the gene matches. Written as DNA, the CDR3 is TGTGCCAGCAGCTTAGGCGCTAGCGGTTACGAGCAGTACTTC. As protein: CASSLGASGYEQYF.

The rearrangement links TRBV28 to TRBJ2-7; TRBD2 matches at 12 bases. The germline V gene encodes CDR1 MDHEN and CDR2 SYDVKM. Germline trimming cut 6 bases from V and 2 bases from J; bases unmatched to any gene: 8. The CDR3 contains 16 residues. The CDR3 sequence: CASRPGTSGRAYEQYF. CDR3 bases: TGTGCCAGCAGACCTGGGACTAGCGGGCGAGCCTACGAGCAGTACTTC.

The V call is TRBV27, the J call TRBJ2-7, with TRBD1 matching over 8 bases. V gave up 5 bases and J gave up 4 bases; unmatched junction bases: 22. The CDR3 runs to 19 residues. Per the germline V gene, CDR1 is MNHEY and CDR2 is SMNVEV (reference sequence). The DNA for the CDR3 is TGTGCCAGCAGTCGACTGACATCCCCCCTCGGACAGGGAATATACGAGCAGTACTTC. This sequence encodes CASSRLTSPLGQGIYEQYF.

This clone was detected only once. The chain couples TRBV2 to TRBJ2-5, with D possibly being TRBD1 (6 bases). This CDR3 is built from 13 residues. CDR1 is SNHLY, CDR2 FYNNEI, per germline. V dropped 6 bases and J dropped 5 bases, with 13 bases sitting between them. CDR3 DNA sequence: TGTGCCAGCAGCCTCAACAGGGCCGAGACCCAGTACTTC. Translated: CASSLNRAETQYF.

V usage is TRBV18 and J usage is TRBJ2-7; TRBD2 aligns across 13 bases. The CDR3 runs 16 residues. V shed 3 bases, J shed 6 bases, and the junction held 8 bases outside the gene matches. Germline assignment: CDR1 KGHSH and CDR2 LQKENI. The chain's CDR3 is CASSPTRTSGRAEQYF. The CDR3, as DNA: TGTGCCAGCTCACCTACCCGGACTAGCGGGAGAGCCGAGCAGTACTTC.

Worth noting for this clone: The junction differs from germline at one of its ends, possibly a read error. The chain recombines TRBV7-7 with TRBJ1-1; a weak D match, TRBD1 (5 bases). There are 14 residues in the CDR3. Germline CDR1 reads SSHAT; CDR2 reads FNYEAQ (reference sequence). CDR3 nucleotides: TGTGCTAGCAGCTTCTCAGGGCAGAACACTGAAGCTTTCTTT. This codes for CASSFSGQNTEAFF.

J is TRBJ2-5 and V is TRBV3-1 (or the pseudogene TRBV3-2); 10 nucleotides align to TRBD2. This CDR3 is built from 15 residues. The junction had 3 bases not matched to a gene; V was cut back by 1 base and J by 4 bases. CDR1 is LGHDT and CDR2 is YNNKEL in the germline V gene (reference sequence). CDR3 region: CASSQGLAGVETQYF. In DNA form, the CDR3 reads TGTGCCAGCAGCCAAGGTCTAGCGGGAGTAGAGACCCAGTACTTC.

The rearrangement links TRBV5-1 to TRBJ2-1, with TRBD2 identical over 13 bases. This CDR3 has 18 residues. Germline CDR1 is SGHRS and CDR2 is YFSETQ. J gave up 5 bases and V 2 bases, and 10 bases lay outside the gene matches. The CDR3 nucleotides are TGCGCCAGCAGCTTCTTGTTTATGGGGACTAGCGGGAACAATGAGCAGTTCTTC. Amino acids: CASSFLFMGTSGNNEQFF.

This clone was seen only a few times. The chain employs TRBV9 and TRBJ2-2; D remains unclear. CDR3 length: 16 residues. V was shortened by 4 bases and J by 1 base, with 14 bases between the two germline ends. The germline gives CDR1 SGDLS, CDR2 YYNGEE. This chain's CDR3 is CASSPTIGENTGELFF. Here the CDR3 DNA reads TGTGCCAGCAGCCCAACTATAGGAGAGAACACCGGGGAGCTGTTTTTT.